The 19 T cell receptor beta chains listed next were all sequenced from one sample in a study of T cells in Graves' hyperthyroidism and ophthalmopathy. RNA transcripts served as the template for amplifying TCR beta CDR3 regions. Researchers ran a first-round RT-PCR on the TCR CDR3 using the HTBI primer set. TCRdb reprocessed the multiplex PCR reads via MiXCR and lists one record per CDR3 protein. The table includes about 400,000 distinct CDR3 sequences, 20% to 30% detected once. Sequencing used blood. All receptors come from a man between 50 and 59 years old with Graves' hyperthyroidism.

This clonotype showed up just a few times. The V gene is TRBV5-1, the J gene TRBJ1-6; D is undetermined. The CDR3 sequence is 13 residues long. From germline, CDR1 is SGHRS and CDR2 YFSETQ. The V end lost 3 bases, the J end lost 11 bases, and 12 bases lay between the germline ends. The CDR3 sequence is CASSSSGDTPLHF. CDR3 coding DNA: TGCGCCAGCAGCTCCAGTGGGGATACACCCCTCCACTTT.

The chain's CDR3 is CASSWTSGKRQYF. Here the CDR3 DNA reads TGTGCCAGCAGTTGGACTAGCGGGAAACGGCAGTACTTC. The chain employs TRBV12-3 or TRBV12-4 and TRBJ2-7; 12 bases fit TRBD2. The CDR3 loop spans 13 amino acids. V lost 4 bases, J lost 9 bases, and 4 bases stayed unmatched.

This chain joins TRBV5-6 and TRBJ2-1, with D possibly TRBD2 on 6 matching bases. Trimming took 5 bases from V and 11 from J, leaving 20 bases between them. The CDR3 contains 14 residues. The germline V gene encodes CDR1 SGHDT and CDR2 YYEEEE. The CDR3 loop is CASREGRVNNKQFF. CDR3 DNA: TGTGCCAGCAGGGAGGGACGAGTGAATAATAAGCAGTTCTTC.

This clonotype was seen a handful of times. CDR3 loop: CASYRPAGGGYGYTF. The CDR3 DNA is TGTGCCAGCTACCGACCGGCCGGGGGTGGCTATGGCTACACCTTC. The V gene is TRBV6-1, the J gene TRBJ1-2, with TRBD1 as a possible D gene (5 bases). V was shortened by 8 bases and J by 4 bases, with 20 bases between the two germline ends. The CDR3 runs to 15 residues. Per the germline V gene, CDR1 is MNHNS and CDR2 is SASEGT.

This clonotype has a handful of counts. This chain uses TRBV20-1 with TRBJ2-7; TRBD1 matches 7 bases. After removal of 6 bases from V and 5 bases from J, the junction contained 7 bases not matched to a gene. Germline assignment: CDR1 DFQATT and CDR2 SNEGSKA (reference sequence). This CDR3 is built from 12 residues. CDR3 protein: CSAKGAWDEQYF. The CDR3 nucleotides read TGCAGTGCCAAGGGGGCTTGGGACGAGCAGTACTTC.

V and J are TRBV11-2 and TRBJ1-3; D possibly corresponds to TRBD1 (6 bases). The germline gives CDR1 SGHAT, CDR2 FQNNGV. There are 17 residues in the CDR3. V was shortened by 2 bases and J by 2 bases, with 16 bases between the two germline ends. The CDR3 region has the DNA TGTGCCAGCAGCTTAAACCCGGACAGATTTACTGGAAACACCATATATTTT. Amino acids: CASSLNPDRFTGNTIYF.

J is TRBJ2-7 and V is TRBV28, with no clear D. Germline CDR1 and CDR2: MDHEN and SYDVKM. This CDR3 is 13 amino acids long. Trimming removed 2 bases from V and 6 bases from J, with 11 bases in between. The CDR3 coding sequence is TGTGCCAGCAGTTTACTAGGTGTAGGCGAGCAGTACTTC. As protein: CASSLLGVGEQYF.

The J gene is TRBJ2-3, the V gene TRBV19, with D maybe TRBD2 (6 bases). Deletions cut 1 base from V and 0 bases from J, with 8 bases between. Germline V gene sequence: CDR1 LNHDA, CDR2 SQIVND (reference sequence). The CDR3 contains 15 residues. CDR3 sequence reads: CASSIGGRSTDTQYF. The CDR3 region has the DNA TGTGCCAGTAGTATAGGAGGGAGGAGCACAGATACGCAGTATTTT.

The chain has TRBV14 and TRBJ2-1, with D possibly matching TRBD1 (5 bases). This CDR3 has 17 amino acids. The germline V gene has CDR1 SGHDN and CDR2 FVKESK. Trimming pared 2 bases from V and 4 bases from J, leaving 18 bases between. This chain's CDR3 is CASSQRGFSLGYNEQFF. The CDR3 coding sequence is TGTGCCAGCAGCCAAAGGGGTTTCTCGCTAGGGTACAATGAGCAGTTCTTC.

This clonotype was seen a handful of times. V and J are TRBV3-1 and TRBJ2-7; the D is unclear. V was trimmed by 0 bases and J by 3 bases, leaving 9 bases between them. The CDR3 is made up of 14 amino acids. In germline, CDR1 is LGHDT, CDR2 YNNKEL (reference sequence). The CDR3 DNA follows: TGTGCCAGCAGCCAAGATAGAGTGAGCTACGAGCAGTACTTC. Protein product: CASSQDRVSYEQYF.

The chain carries TRBV19 and TRBJ2-5, with 11 bases that match TRBD1. Germline trimming cut 3 bases from V and 4 bases from J; bases unmatched to any gene: 4. Germline CDR1 is LNHDA and CDR2 is SQIVND (reference sequence). The CDR3 runs to 15 residues. The CDR3 coding sequence is TGTGCCAGTAGTATGGGACAGGGGGTACGAGAGACCCAGTACTTC. Protein: CASSMGQGVRETQYF.

This clonotype has only a few counts. CDR3 sequence reads: CSAKYGTGYTF. The CDR3 DNA is TGCAGTGCTAAGTATGGGACTGGCTACACCTTC. The gene calls are TRBV20-1 and TRBJ1-2, with a weak D call TRBD1 (5 bases). V was trimmed by 4 bases and J by 7 bases, leaving 10 bases between them. The CDR3 totals 11 residues. The germline gives CDR1 DFQATT, CDR2 SNEGSKA (reference sequence).

This clonotype has ten or more counts. The chain links TRBV27 to TRBJ2-3, with a tentative D call TRBD1 (5 bases). The germline CDR1 and CDR2 sequences are MNHEY and SMNVEV (reference sequence). There are 18 residues in the CDR3. V dropped 1 base and J dropped 2 bases, with 19 bases sitting between them. CDR3 in DNA: TGTGCCAGCAGTTTATGTCGTGGGGCAGAAACCAACACAGATACGCAGTATTTT. This gives the protein CASSLCRGAETNTDTQYF.

This clonotype occurred a few times. This chain links TRBV5-5 with TRBJ2-2; TRBD1 matches 11 bases. The V and J ends lost 4 bases and 3 bases, in that order; junction bases with no gene match: 5. The CDR3 loop spans 16 amino acids. Germline V gene lookup returns CDR1 SGHKS and CDR2 YYEKEE (reference sequence). The CDR3 bases are TGTGCCAGCAGCCCGGGACAGGGGGTTCACACCGGGGAGCTGTTTTTT. Encoded protein: CASSPGQGVHTGELFF.

This rearrangement joins TRBV9 to TRBJ2-7; D is tentatively TRBD1 or TRBD2 (6 bases each). V gave up 3 bases and J gave up 6 bases, with 19 bases separating them. The CDR3 covers 15 residues. Germline V gives CDR1 SGDLS, CDR2 YYNGEE. The CDR3 DNA reads as TGTGCCAGCAGCGAGGGGGGCGGGTCCGGGAGCGAGCAGTACTTC. Its translation is CASSEGGGSGSEQYF.

The chain employs TRBV5-1 and TRBJ2-3; D remains unclear. Germline assignment: CDR1 SGHRS and CDR2 YFSETQ. Trimming took off 4 bases at V and 7 bases at J, with 4 bases between the two ends. This CDR3 region has 10 residues. CDR3 bases: TGCGCCAGCAGCGGCAATACGCAGTATTTT. Encoded protein: CASSGNTQYF.

This clonotype turned up a few times. The V and J genes are TRBV20-1 and TRBJ1-1, with D possibly TRBD1 on 6 matching bases. The CDR3 contains 14 residues. Germline loops: CDR1 DFQATT, CDR2 SNEGSKA (reference sequence). Deletions cut 1 base from V and 0 bases from J, with 9 bases between. CDR3 residues: CSARVGHMNTEAFF. In DNA, the CDR3 is TGCAGTGCTAGAGTGGGACATATGAACACTGAAGCTTTCTTT.

The genes are TRBV7-6 and TRBJ2-1, with D tentatively TRBD1 or TRBD2 (5 bases each). Germline loops: CDR1 SGHVS, CDR2 FNYEAQ. V dropped 4 bases and J dropped 5 bases, with 21 bases sitting between them. The CDR3 extends over 17 amino acids. The CDR3 DNA follows: TGTGCCAGCAGCTACCCAGAGGGGAGAAATAAAAACAATGAGCAGTTCTTC. Its translation: CASSYPEGRNKNNEQFF.

The V and J genes are TRBV2 and TRBJ2-2; D is unresolved. The ends were cut back, 5 bases at V and 6 bases at J, with 13 bases in the middle. Germline lookup yields CDR1 SNHLY and CDR2 FYNNEI. This CDR3 is built from 14 residues. The CDR3 here is CASSSSIDAGELFF. CDR3 sequence (DNA): TGTGCCAGCAGTTCCTCTATCGATGCCGGGGAGCTGTTTTTT. The variable domain in full, completed from reference TRBV2 and TRBJ2-2, reads EPEVTQTPSHQVTQMGQEVILRCVPISNHLYFYWYRQILGQKVEFLVSFYNNEISEKSEIFDDQFSVERPDGSNFTLKIRSTKLEDSAMYFCASSSSIDAGELFFGEGSRLTVL.